These 30 T cell receptor beta chains share one sample of origin, sequenced in a study of T-cell reconstitution after alpha-beta-depleted transplantation in children (dated by TCRdb to the mid-2010s). Libraries came from PCR. These reads were obtained on an Illumina HiSeq 2500. To normalize quantification of the TCRbeta repertoire, the TCR libraries were built with molecular barcoding that relied on unique molecular identifiers. TCRdb reran the public reads through fastp at Q25 and MiXCR, keeping productive beta chains. Rows with a matching CDR3 protein are joined into one entry that keeps the most common DNA and genes. The sample records around 410,000 distinct CDR3 sequences, approximately 11% of which are singletons. Together, the top ten hold roughly 5% of the sample. The sequenced sample was PBMCs from the stem cell graft donor, obtained from the stem cell graft. These receptors were collected from a human donor who donated a stem cell graft to a child with acute myeloid leukemia.

A few counts support this clonotype. The V call is TRBV7-2, the J call TRBJ2-2; TRBD1 is a possible D gene (6 bases). With 5 bases removed from V and 0 bases from J, the gap between germline ends came to 10 bases. From germline, CDR1 is SGHTA and CDR2 FQGNSA. This CDR3 region has 15 residues. In DNA, the CDR3 is TGTGCCAGCAGCCGGGACATCGCGAACACCGGGGAGCTGTTTTTT. Translating it yields CASSRDIANTGELFF.

This clonotype was counted at least ten times. The gene calls are TRBV29-1 and TRBJ2-3; 9 positions agree with TRBD1. Germline CDR1 reads SQVTM; CDR2 reads ANQGSEA. The CDR3 is 12 residues long. J was trimmed by 3 bases and V by 7 bases; bases with no gene match: 2. The CDR3 DNA reads TGCAGCGCGGGACAGGGAACAGATACGCAGTATTTT. Encoded protein: CSAGQGTDTQYF.

This clonotype has a handful of counts. The chain links TRBV20-1 to TRBJ2-3; tentatively, D is TRBD2 (5 bases). CDR1 is DFQATT and CDR2 is SNEGSKA in the germline V gene (reference sequence). The CDR3 spans 16 residues. With 5 bases removed from V and 0 bases from J, the gap between germline ends came to 18 bases. The CDR3 protein is CSAAVGPDFSTDTQYF. For the CDR3, the DNA is TGCAGTGCTGCCGTCGGGCCGGACTTTAGCACAGATACGCAGTATTTT.

This clonotype was observed many times. The rearrangement joins TRBV12-3 or TRBV12-4 to TRBJ1-1; D may be TRBD1 (6 bases). Trimming pared 3 bases from V and 5 bases from J, leaving 10 bases between. The CDR3 length is 13 residues. The CDR3 spells CASSFTGRTEAFF. The CDR3 coding sequence is TGTGCCAGCAGTTTTACAGGGAGGACTGAAGCTTTCTTT.

This clonotype was seen ten or more times. The rearrangement links TRBV5-6 to TRBJ1-1; 9 positions match TRBD1. V trimming: 2 bases; J trimming: 7 bases; junction bases outside the gene matches: 9. CDR1 and CDR2 from the germline V gene are SGHDT and YYEEEE. The CDR3 totals 15 residues. CDR3 protein: CASSLVGQGQREAFF. The CDR3 DNA follows: TGTGCCAGCAGCTTAGTGGGACAGGGCCAACGTGAAGCTTTCTTT.

The rearrangement joins TRBV20-1 to TRBJ2-7; 9 positions agree with TRBD1. The CDR3 contains 14 residues. Germline CDR1 reads DFQATT; CDR2 reads SNEGSKA (reference sequence). The V gene end was trimmed by 3 bases and the J gene end by 4 bases; junction bases not matched to a gene: 7. CDR3 in DNA: TGCAGTGCTAGCTGGACAGGGGTAGGGTACGAGCAGTACTTC. This gives the protein CSASWTGVGYEQYF.

The chain uses TRBV9 and TRBJ2-7; TRBD1 agrees at 8 bases. The CDR3 loop spans 16 amino acids. CDR1 is SGDLS and CDR2 is YYNGEE in the germline V gene. The V gene end was trimmed by 0 bases and the J gene end by 3 bases; junction bases not matched to a gene: 8. The CDR3 spells CASSVGSDRVNYEQYF. For the CDR3, the DNA is TGTGCCAGCAGCGTAGGATCGGACAGGGTTAACTACGAGCAGTACTTC.

This clonotype was counted only a few times. The chain recombines TRBV5-1 with TRBJ1-2, with 9 bases identical to TRBD1. This CDR3 spans 17 amino acids. Germline V lookup: CDR1 SGHRS, CDR2 YFSETQ. With 4 bases clipped from V and 4 bases from J, the junction kept 14 bases outside the gene matches. In DNA, the CDR3 is TGCGCCAGCAGCAGTACAGGGGGCCGCTTACCCGTCTATGGCTACACCTTC. Protein: CASSSTGGRLPVYGYTF.

This clonotype showed up just a few times. The chain employs TRBV11-2 and TRBJ1-1; D remains unclear. V was clipped by 4 bases and J by 4 bases, with 16 bases between them. CDR3 length equals 15 residues. CDR1 is SGHAT and CDR2 is FQNNGV in the germline V gene. CDR3 protein: CASSYRLGSSTEAFF. The CDR3, as DNA: TGTGCCAGCAGCTACCGATTGGGCTCCAGCACTGAAGCTTTCTTT.

This clonotype was seen ten or more times. The CDR3 reads CASSVAPAYGYTF. CDR3 nucleotide sequence: TGTGCCAGCAGCGTCGCCCCCGCATATGGCTACACCTTC. The chain is built from TRBV13 and TRBJ1-2; no clear D gene. The CDR3 totals 13 residues. Germline V gene lookup returns CDR1 PRHDT and CDR2 FYEKMQ (reference sequence). Trimming removed 5 bases at V and 5 bases at J, with 12 bases between.

The J gene is TRBJ1-1, the V gene TRBV7-3, with no clear D. Germline assignment: CDR1 SGHTA and CDR2 FQGTGA. V was shortened by 3 bases and J by 3 bases, with 17 bases between the two germline ends. This CDR3 spans 16 amino acids. CDR3 protein: CASSLTIRRPHTEAFF. In DNA, the CDR3 is TGTGCCAGCAGCTTGACTATTAGAAGGCCACACACTGAAGCTTTCTTT.

This clonotype was recorded at least ten times. The chain couples TRBV7-2 to TRBJ2-3; D call uncertain. V lost 3 bases, J lost 6 bases, and 13 bases lay in between. The CDR3 extends over 14 amino acids. In germline, CDR1 is SGHTA, CDR2 FQGNSA. As DNA, the CDR3 is TGTGCCAGCAGCTTCAGCGACCGGTGGGATACGCAGTATTTT. This sequence encodes CASSFSDRWDTQYF. The whole variable domain, remainder taken from reference TRBV7-2 and TRBJ2-3, is GAGVSQSPSNKVTEKGKDVELRCDPISGHTALYWYRQSLGQGLEFLIYFQGNSAPDKSGLPSDRFSAERTGGSVSTLTIQRTQQEDSAVYLCASSFSDRWDTQYFGPGTRLTVL.

This clonotype appeared a few times. In nucleotides, the CDR3 is TGTGCCAGCACCCGGGACAGGGAAGGCGATCAGCCCCAGCATTTT. It specifies CASTRDREGDQPQHF. This chain connects TRBV6-2 or TRBV6-3 to TRBJ1-5, with 9 bases fitting TRBD1. CDR1 MNHEY and CDR2 SVGEGT come from the germline V gene. The trim removed 7 bases at V and 5 bases at J, leaving 9 bases unmatched. This CDR3 contains 15 residues.

This chain links TRBV29-1 with TRBJ2-6, with 9 bases matching TRBD1. The CDR3 extends over 17 amino acids. From germline, CDR1 is SQVTM and CDR2 ANQGSEA. J gave up 0 bases and V 4 bases, and 7 bases lay outside the gene matches. The CDR3 DNA sequence: TGCAGCGTTGCAGGGGGACAGGGCCCCTCTGGGGCCAACGTCCTGACTTTC. Residues: CSVAGGQGPSGANVLTF.

This clonotype has at least ten counts. The chain has TRBV10-3 and TRBJ2-1, with D possibly matching TRBD1 (7 bases). The CDR3 has 15 residues. V lost 3 bases to trimming and J lost 8 bases, with 17 bases between them. Germline CDR1 ENHRY, CDR2 SYGVKD. Here the CDR3 reads CAISDPGGMVDEQFF. CDR3 sequence (DNA): TGTGCCATCAGTGATCCAGGGGGGATGGTCGATGAGCAGTTCTTC.

The J gene is TRBJ2-5, the V gene TRBV18; TRBD1 matches 9 bases. V gave up 2 bases and J gave up 2 bases; unmatched junction bases: 3. Germline loops: CDR1 KGHSH, CDR2 LQKENI. This CDR3 spans 15 amino acids. The CDR3 spells CASSPTTGGQETQYF. CDR3 bases: TGTGCCAGCTCACCAACGACAGGGGGTCAAGAGACCCAGTACTTC.

This clonotype occurred a few times. The V and J genes are TRBV5-6 and TRBJ2-7; 13 positions match TRBD2. Germline V CDR1 and CDR2: SGHDT, YYEEEE. This CDR3 spans 18 amino acids. The J segment lost 0 bases and the V segment lost 0 bases, leaving 6 bases of the junction unmatched. The CDR3 DNA sequence: TGTGCCAGCAGCTTGGCCGCGACTAGCGGGGGGTCCTCCTACGAGCAGTACGTC. It translates to CASSLAATSGGSSYEQYV.

This clonotype was found a few times. The V call is TRBV18, the J call TRBJ2-1; no definite D call. The germline V and J ends were trimmed by 2 bases and 3 bases, with 8 bases remaining between them. This CDR3 comprises 14 residues. Germline CDR1 is KGHSH and CDR2 is LQKENI. In DNA form, the CDR3 reads TGTGCCAGCTCACCAGGGATAGTCTACAATGAGCAGTTCTTC. It specifies CASSPGIVYNEQFF.

This clonotype was observed a few times. The chain joins TRBV29-1 to TRBJ1-2; no firm D call. Between the trimmed V and J ends, which lost 3 bases and 8 bases, there was a span of 7 bases. The CDR3 runs 10 residues. The germline V gene encodes CDR1 SQVTM and CDR2 ANQGSEA. Here the CDR3 reads CSVDGLGYTF. The CDR3 nucleotides read TGCAGCGTTGATGGGCTCGGCTACACCTTC.

Worth noting for this clonotype: A much more abundant neighbour one base away suggests this may be a read error. V is TRBV30 and J is TRBJ2-5; 7 bases match TRBD2. The CDR3 has 13 amino acids. Germline loops: CDR1 GTSNPN, CDR2 SVGIG (reference sequence). The CDR3 DNA reads TGTGACTGGAGTCCGGGGGGCCAAGAGACCCAGTACTTC. Translated, it gives CDWSPGGQETQYF.

This clonotype was detected only a few times. The genes are TRBV5-1 and TRBJ2-7; a possible D gene is TRBD2 (6 bases). Trimming took off 4 bases at V and 1 base at J, with 12 bases between the two ends. There are 14 residues in the CDR3. CDR1 and CDR2 (germline): SGHRS, YFSETQ. CDR3 sequence reads: CASSPGDGSYEQYV. DNA of the CDR3: TGCGCCAGCAGCCCGGGGGACGGATCCTACGAGCAGTACGTC.

This clonotype showed up many times. The chain couples TRBV11-2 to TRBJ2-2; D may be TRBD2 (5 bases). The length of the CDR3 is 16 residues. Germline V gene lookup returns CDR1 SGHAT and CDR2 FQNNGV. Trimming stripped 1 base from V and 8 bases from J, with 17 bases between. DNA for the CDR3: TGTGCCAGCAGCTTAGCTGGACGAGGGCTCCTGGGGGAGCTGTTTTTT. Translating it yields CASSLAGRGLLGELFF. The full variable domain, in which reference TRBV11-2 and TRBJ2-2 provide the parts outside the CDR3, is EAGVAQSPRYKIIEKRQSVAFWCNPISGHATLYWYQQILGQGPKLLIQFQNNGVVDDSQLPKDRFSAERLKGVDSTLKIQPAKLEDSAVYLCASSLAGRGLLGELFFGEGSRLTVL.

This clonotype was recorded a few times. The chain has TRBV5-1 and TRBJ2-1; possibly TRBD1 for D (5 bases). The germline V gene has CDR1 SGHRS and CDR2 YFSETQ. Trimming took off 2 bases at V and 6 bases at J, with 12 bases between the two ends. This CDR3 contains 14 residues. For the CDR3, the DNA is TGCGCCAGCAGCTTCGACAGACCCCCCAATGAGCAGTTCTTC. This sequence encodes CASSFDRPPNEQFF.

This clonotype was seen a handful of times. The chain has TRBV20-1 and TRBJ2-3; 11 bases map to TRBD2. CDR3 length: 16 residues. V gave up 6 bases and J gave up 5 bases; unmatched junction bases: 13. The germline gives CDR1 DFQATT, CDR2 SNEGSKA (reference sequence). For the CDR3, the DNA is TGCAGTGCCAGCGAGCGTAGCGGGGGGGTCATAGATACGCAGTATTTT. Its protein is CSASERSGGVIDTQYF.

This clonotype was counted at least ten times. V and J are TRBV11-1 and TRBJ2-6; D ambiguous. Trimming removed 2 bases at V and 0 bases at J, with 17 bases between. This CDR3 has 19 amino acids. Germline V gives CDR1 SGHAT, CDR2 FQDESV (reference sequence). CDR3 amino acids: CASSLRPIGRYSGANVLTF. The CDR3 DNA sequence: TGTGCCAGCAGCTTACGGCCCATCGGCAGGTACTCTGGGGCCAACGTCCTGACTTTC. The whole variable domain, remainder taken from reference TRBV11-1 and TRBJ2-6, is EAEVAQSPRYKITEKSQAVAFWCDPISGHATLYWYRQILGQGPELLVQFQDESVVDDSQLPKDRFSAERLKGVDSTLKIQPAELGDSAMYLCASSLRPIGRYSGANVLTFGAGSRLTVL.

This clonotype appeared a few times. The J gene is TRBJ2-1, the V gene TRBV9; the match to TRBD2 covers 12 bases. The J segment lost 4 bases and the V segment lost 0 bases, leaving 8 bases of the junction unmatched. This CDR3 has 18 residues. CDR1 is SGDLS, CDR2 YYNGEE, per germline. The CDR3 nucleotides are TGTGCCAGCAGCGTAGCAGCTAGCGGGGGGGCGTCGTACAATGAGCAGTTCTTC. This translates into CASSVAASGGASYNEQFF. The whole variable domain, remainder taken from reference TRBV9 and TRBJ2-1, is DSGVTQTPKHLITATGQRVTLRCSPRSGDLSVYWYQQSLDQGLQFLIQYYNGEERAKGNILERFSAQQFPDLHSELNLSSLELGDSALYFCASSVAASGGASYNEQFFGPGTRLTVL.

This clonotype was observed a few times. The chain recombines TRBV7-2 with TRBJ1-5; D is uncertain. Trimming took off 5 bases at V and 1 base at J, with 12 bases between the two ends. Looked up from germline, CDR1 is SGHTA and CDR2 is FQGNSA. There are 15 residues in the CDR3. CDR3 amino acids: CASSTRRGSNQPQHF. CDR3 nucleotide sequence: TGTGCCAGCAGCACAAGGCGTGGGAGCAATCAGCCCCAGCATTTT.

This clonotype was recorded a few times. This chain uses TRBV6-6 with TRBJ2-1; either TRBD1 or TRBD2 may fit D (5 bases each). The CDR3 loop spans 12 amino acids. V dropped 8 bases and J dropped 12 bases, with 17 bases sitting between them. Germline CDR1 is MNHNY and CDR2 is SVGAGI (reference sequence). As DNA, the CDR3 is TGTGCCAGCGGACCACGGGGCCGGGGGCAGTTCTTC. It is translated as CASGPRGRGQFF.

This clonotype was picked up a small number of times. The rearrangement uses TRBV6-5 and TRBJ2-3, with D hard to call. This CDR3 has 12 amino acids. From germline, CDR1 is MNHEY and CDR2 SVGAGI. V gave up 8 bases and J gave up 10 bases, with 16 bases separating them. This chain's CDR3 is CASAAGSRAQYF. The CDR3 DNA reads as TGTGCCAGCGCAGCCGGGTCTCGGGCGCAGTATTTT.

The V gene is TRBV20-1, the J gene TRBJ2-7, with TRBD2 matching 9 bases. CDR3 size: 14 residues. J was trimmed by 4 bases and V by 0 bases; bases with no gene match: 4. The germline V gene encodes CDR1 DFQATT and CDR2 SNEGSKA (reference sequence). CDR3 residues: CSARDRREGYEQYF. The CDR3 bases are TGCAGTGCTAGAGATCGGCGGGAGGGGTACGAGCAGTACTTC.